These 20 T cell receptor beta chains originate from one sample sequenced in a study of T cells in Graves' hyperthyroidism and ophthalmopathy. Researchers amplified the TCR beta CDR3 regions from RNA transcripts. TCR CDR3 regions were first amplified by RT-PCR with HTBI primers. Using its own MiXCR run on the multiplex PCR reads, TCRdb lists one record per CDR3 protein. The sample carries roughly 350,000 distinct CDR3 sequences, roughly 15% recorded once. The source material was blood. These receptors came from a woman aged 25 to 39 with Graves' ophthalmopathy.

This clonotype has ten or more counts. The chain employs TRBV7-9 and TRBJ1-1, with a weak D call TRBD1 (5 bases). V was pared by 5 bases and J by 4 bases, with 11 bases between. The germline CDR1 and CDR2 sequences are SEHNR and FQNEAQ (reference sequence). This CDR3 is built from 13 residues. CDR3: CASSLPGRTEAFF. CDR3 bases: TGTGCCAGCAGCCTACCGGGACGCACTGAAGCTTTCTTT.

This clonotype has a count of ten or more. CDR3 nucleotides: TGCGCCAGCAGTGAGGTGAGGACATCGAACACCGGGGAGCTGTTTTTT. It encodes CASSEVRTSNTGELFF. The chain couples TRBV10-1 to TRBJ2-2; TRBD1 is a possible D gene (5 bases). This CDR3 is 16 amino acids long. V gave up 2 bases and J gave up 0 bases, with 10 bases separating them. Germline CDR1 is WNHNN and CDR2 is SYGVQD (reference sequence).

The sample holds many counts of this clonotype. The CDR3 region is CASSLNRVNTEAFF. In DNA form, the CDR3 reads TGTGCCAGCAGCTTAAATCGGGTTAACACTGAAGCTTTCTTT. J is TRBJ1-1 and V is TRBV11-2; unclear D gene. The CDR3 contains 14 residues. V was pared by 2 bases and J by 2 bases, with 9 bases between. In germline, CDR1 is SGHAT, CDR2 FQNNGV. The variable domain in full, with the rest retrieved from reference TRBV11-2 and TRBJ1-1, is EAGVAQSPRYKIIEKRQSVAFWCNPISGHATLYWYQQILGQGPKLLIQFQNNGVVDDSQLPKDRFSAERLKGVDSTLKIQPAKLEDSAVYLCASSLNRVNTEAFFGQGTRLTVV.

V and J are TRBV7-2 and TRBJ1-2; D not resolved. The V and J ends lost 5 bases and 4 bases respectively, with 11 bases between them. CDR3 length: 13 residues. Germline V lookup: CDR1 SGHTA, CDR2 FQGNSA. The CDR3 DNA follows: TGTGCCAGCAGCCTGCTGGACCGCTATGGCTACACCTTC. It encodes CASSLLDRYGYTF.

This clonotype was seen repeatedly, ten times or more. The V call is TRBV11-2, the J call TRBJ1-6; D unresolved. The V end was cut by 5 bases, the J end by 9 bases, with 20 bases between. This CDR3 is 16 amino acids long. Per the germline V gene, CDR1 is SGHAT and CDR2 is FQNNGV. In nucleotides, the CDR3 is TGTGCCAGCAGCGCGAAAACCGGACTCCAGATTTCACCCCTCCACTTT. Protein: CASSAKTGLQISPLHF.

This clonotype was seen more than once but under ten times. This may arise from a read error, as a much more abundant clone is one base away. This chain joins TRBV20-1 and TRBJ1-5, with 7 bases that match TRBD1. The CDR3 consists of 12 residues. CDR1 and CDR2 (germline): DFQATT, SNEGSKA (reference sequence). The J segment lost 4 bases and the V segment lost 5 bases, leaving 2 bases of the junction unmatched. CDR3 nucleotides: TGCAGTGCTGCGACAGGGAATCAGCCCCAGCATTTT. Its translation is CSAATGNQPQHF.

Many counts were recorded for this clonotype. The V call is TRBV3-1, the J call TRBJ2-7; D not resolved. Trimming shortened V by 4 bases and J by 0 bases, and 13 bases separated the two germline ends. Germline loops: CDR1 LGHDT, CDR2 YNNKEL (reference sequence). The length of the CDR3 is 15 residues. The CDR3 sequence is CASSPYHTSSYEQYF. CDR3 in DNA: TGTGCCAGCAGCCCATACCATACATCCTCCTACGAGCAGTACTTC.

This clonotype was counted ten times or more. The J gene is TRBJ2-7, the V gene TRBV3-1; the D gene is possibly TRBD2 (7 bases). CDR1 LGHDT and CDR2 YNNKEL come from the germline V gene (reference sequence). Trimming cost V 4 bases and J 2 bases, with 21 bases left between them. The length of the CDR3 is 17 residues. The CDR3 loop is CASSRSSGAGVTYEQYF. In nucleotides, the CDR3 is TGTGCCAGCAGCCGGTCCTCGGGGGCGGGGGTAACCTACGAGCAGTACTTC.

On this clonotype itself: A read error may be the cause here, since a much bigger clone is one base away. The V call is TRBV5-1, the J call TRBJ2-3; D ambiguous. This CDR3 is 13 amino acids long. Germline V gene data show CDR1 as SGHRS and CDR2 as YFSETQ. CDR3 sequence reads: CASVALSTDTLYF. CDR3 nucleotide sequence: TGCGCCAGCGTCGCCCTTAGCACAGATACGCTGTATTTT.

This clonotype appeared a few times. The chain recombines TRBV19 with TRBJ2-5; possible D gene TRBD2, 6 bases. Germline CDR1 reads LNHDA; CDR2 reads SQIVND (reference sequence). CDR3 size: 15 residues. Trimming pared 3 bases from V and 3 bases from J, leaving 14 bases between. The CDR3 DNA is TGTGCCAGTAGTATGACGGCGGGAAGAAAAGAGACCCAGTACTTC. Protein sequence: CASSMTAGRKETQYF. The full variable domain, completed using reference TRBV19 and TRBJ2-5, is DGGITQSPKYLFRKEGQNVTLSCEQNLNHDAMYWYRQDPGQGLRLIYYSQIVNDFQKGDIAEGYSVSREKKESFPLTVTSAQKNPTAFYLCASSMTAGRKETQYFGPGTRLLVL.

This clonotype showed up many times. V and J are TRBV30 and TRBJ2-1; 9 nucleotides line up with TRBD1. This CDR3 comprises 14 residues. Looked up from germline, CDR1 is GTSNPN and CDR2 is SVGIG (reference sequence). The ends lost 5 bases at V and 2 bases at J; junction bases unmatched: 4. The chain's CDR3 is CAWLGQGTYNEQFF. Written as DNA, the CDR3 is TGTGCCTGGCTCGGACAGGGGACCTACAATGAGCAGTTCTTC.

To note about this clonotype: A much larger clone sits a single nucleotide away, making a read error possible. The chain is built from TRBV24-1 and TRBJ1-2; possibly TRBD1 for D (5 bases). The CDR3 is 13 amino acids. Looked up from germline, CDR1 is KGHDR and CDR2 is SFDVKD. The V gene lost 4 bases and the J gene lost 7 bases, with 12 bases spanning the gap. The CDR3 is CATSDEGRVGYTF. CDR3 coding DNA: TGTGCCACCAGTGACGAAGGCAGGGTTGGCTACACCTTC.

This clonotype was seen repeatedly, ten times or more. This CDR3 reads CASSRTLRDRSYNEQFF. DNA of the CDR3: TGTGCCAGCAGTCGCACCCTCCGGGACAGATCCTACAATGAGCAGTTCTTC. The chain has TRBV28 and TRBJ2-1, with 7 nucleotides matching TRBD1. After removal of 5 bases from V and 1 base from J, the junction contained 11 bases not matched to a gene. CDR1 and CDR2 from the germline V gene are MDHEN and SYDVKM. CDR3 length: 17 amino acids.

At least ten counts were recorded for this clonotype. V is TRBV18 and J is TRBJ2-6; D might be TRBD2 (5 bases). Germline-derived CDR1 and CDR2 are KGHSH and LQKENI. This CDR3 contains 15 residues. Trimming left V 8 bases short and J 1 base short, with 12 bases between. The CDR3 DNA reads as TGTGCCAGCACCCGCCGGGGATCTGGGGCCAACGTCCTGACTTTC. As protein: CASTRRGSGANVLTF.

This clonotype came up many times. V gene TRBV20-1 combines with J gene TRBJ2-3; TRBD2 matches 8 bases. The ends lost 3 bases at V and 6 bases at J; junction bases unmatched: 8. The CDR3 sequence is 14 residues long. Germline V gene sequence: CDR1 DFQATT, CDR2 SNEGSKA (reference sequence). Here the CDR3 DNA reads TGCAGTGCTAGTCCGGGGGGGCAAGGGGATACGCAGTATTTT. This gives the protein CSASPGGQGDTQYF.

There are many counts of this clonotype. The chain employs TRBV7-2 and TRBJ2-1; tentative D call: TRBD1 (5 bases). Per the germline V gene, CDR1 is SGHTA and CDR2 is FQGNSA. V was trimmed by 5 bases and J by 6 bases, leaving 14 bases between them. The CDR3 runs 14 residues. The CDR3 reads CASSDRPFGNEQFF. DNA for the CDR3: TGTGCCAGCAGCGACAGACCATTCGGCAATGAGCAGTTCTTC. Combining the CDR3 with reference TRBV7-2 and TRBJ2-1 gives the whole variable domain GAGVSQSPSNKVTEKGKDVELRCDPISGHTALYWYRQSLGQGLEFLIYFQGNSAPDKSGLPSDRFSAERTGGSVSTLTIQRTQQEDSAVYLCASSDRPFGNEQFFGPGTRLTVL.

The sample holds many counts of this clonotype. The genes are TRBV28 and TRBJ1-2; D is uncertain. The CDR3 contains 14 residues. From germline, CDR1 is MDHEN and CDR2 SYDVKM. Deletions cut 3 bases from V and 1 base from J, with 9 bases between. The CDR3 DNA reads as TGTGCCAGCAGTTTTCTGGGTGGTAACTATGGCTACACCTTC. Translated: CASSFLGGNYGYTF.

This clonotype has ten or more counts. The chain has TRBV5-5 and TRBJ1-5; D unresolved. Germline V gene data show CDR1 as SGHKS and CDR2 as YYEKEE (reference sequence). The ends were cut back, 1 base at V and 3 bases at J, with 20 bases in the middle. The CDR3 loop spans 18 amino acids. The CDR3 DNA reads as TGTGCCAGCAGCTTGACGCCGGCCAGGCGAACTTTCAATCAGCCCCAGCATTTT. Its translation: CASSLTPARRTFNQPQHF. Full variable domain (remainder filled in from reference TRBV5-5 and TRBJ1-5): DAGVTQSPTHLIKTRGQQVTLRCSPISGHKSVSWYQQVLGQGPQFIFQYYEKEERGRGNFPDRFSARQFPNYSSELNVNALLLGDSALYLCASSLTPARRTFNQPQHFGDGTRLSIL.

The rearrangement joins TRBV7-2 to TRBJ2-7; tentatively, D is TRBD1 (5 bases). Germline-derived CDR1 and CDR2 are SGHTA and FQGNSA. The length of the CDR3 is 13 residues. The V end was cut by 3 bases, the J end by 3 bases, with 9 bases between. The CDR3 DNA reads TGTGCCAGCAGCTTCCGCAGGGACTACGAGCAGTACTTC. As protein: CASSFRRDYEQYF.

This clonotype was counted at least ten times. V is TRBV3-1 and J is TRBJ2-5, with 11 bases matching TRBD2. CDR3 length: 16 amino acids. The trim removed 4 bases at V and 4 bases at J, leaving 8 bases unmatched. From germline, CDR1 is LGHDT and CDR2 YNNKEL (reference sequence). CDR3 DNA sequence: TGTGCCAGCAGCCGGCGTATCACTAGCGGGGGAGAGACCCAGTACTTC. Its protein is CASSRRITSGGETQYF.